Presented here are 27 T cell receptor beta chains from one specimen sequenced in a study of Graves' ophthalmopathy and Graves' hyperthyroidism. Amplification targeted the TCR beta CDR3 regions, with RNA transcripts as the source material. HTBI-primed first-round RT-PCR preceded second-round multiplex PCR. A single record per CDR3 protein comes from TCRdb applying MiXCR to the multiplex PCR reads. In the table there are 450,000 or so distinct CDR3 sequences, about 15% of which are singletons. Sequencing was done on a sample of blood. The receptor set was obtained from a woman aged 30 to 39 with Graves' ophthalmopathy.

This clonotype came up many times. CDR3 protein: CASSLTGTVNQPQHF. The CDR3 region has the DNA TGTGCCAGCAGCCTGACCGGGACCGTGAATCAGCCCCAGCATTTT. This chain uses TRBV6-1 with TRBJ1-5, with a weak D call TRBD1 (5 bases). V lost 6 bases, J lost 4 bases, and 16 bases lay in between. Germline V gives CDR1 MNHNS, CDR2 SASEGT. The CDR3 loop spans 15 amino acids.

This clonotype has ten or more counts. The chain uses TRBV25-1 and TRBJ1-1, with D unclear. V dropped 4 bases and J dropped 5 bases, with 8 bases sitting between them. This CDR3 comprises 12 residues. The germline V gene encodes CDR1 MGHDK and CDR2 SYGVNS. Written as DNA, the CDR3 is TGTGCCAGCAGTGTAGGGTTGACTGAAGCTTTCTTT. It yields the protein CASSVGLTEAFF.

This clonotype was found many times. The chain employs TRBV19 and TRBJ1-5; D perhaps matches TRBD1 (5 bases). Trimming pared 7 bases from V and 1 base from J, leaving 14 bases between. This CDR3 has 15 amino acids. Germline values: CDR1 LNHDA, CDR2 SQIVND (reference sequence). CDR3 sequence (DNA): TGTGCCAGTATCGAAGGACGGGGGAGCAATCAGCCCCAGCATTTT. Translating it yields CASIEGRGSNQPQHF.

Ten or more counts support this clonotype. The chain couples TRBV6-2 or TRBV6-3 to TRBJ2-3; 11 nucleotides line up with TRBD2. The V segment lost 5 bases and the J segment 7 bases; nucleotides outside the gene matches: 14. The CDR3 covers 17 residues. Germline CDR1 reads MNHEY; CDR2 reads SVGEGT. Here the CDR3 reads CASSRASPSGGTYTQYF. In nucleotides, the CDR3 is TGTGCCAGCAGTAGAGCCAGCCCTAGCGGGGGGACCTATACGCAGTATTTT.

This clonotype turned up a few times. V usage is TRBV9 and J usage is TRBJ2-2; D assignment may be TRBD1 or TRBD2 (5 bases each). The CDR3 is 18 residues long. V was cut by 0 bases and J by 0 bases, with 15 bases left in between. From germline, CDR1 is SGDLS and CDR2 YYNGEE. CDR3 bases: TGTGCCAGCAGCGTAGGGGGGTATAGGATGTCGAACACCGGGGAGCTGTTTTTT. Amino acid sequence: CASSVGGYRMSNTGELFF.

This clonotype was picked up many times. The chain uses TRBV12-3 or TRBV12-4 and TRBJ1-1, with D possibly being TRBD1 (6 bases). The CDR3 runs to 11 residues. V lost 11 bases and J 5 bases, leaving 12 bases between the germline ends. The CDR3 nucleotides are TGTGCCTCACAGGGTGGGACTGAAGCTTTCTTT. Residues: CASQGGTEAFF.

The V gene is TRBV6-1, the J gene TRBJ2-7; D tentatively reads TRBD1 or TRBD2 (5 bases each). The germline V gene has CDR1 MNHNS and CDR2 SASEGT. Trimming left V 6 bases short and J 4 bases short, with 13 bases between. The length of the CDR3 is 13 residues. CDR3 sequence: CASRGTRAYEQYF. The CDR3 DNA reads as TGTGCCAGCAGGGGGACGCGGGCTTACGAGCAGTACTTC.

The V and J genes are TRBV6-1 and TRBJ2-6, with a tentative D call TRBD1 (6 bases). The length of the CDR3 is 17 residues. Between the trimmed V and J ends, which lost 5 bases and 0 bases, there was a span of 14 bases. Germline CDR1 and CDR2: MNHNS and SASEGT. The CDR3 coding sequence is TGTGCCAGCAGTATAGACAGGCGTAGCTCTGGGGCCAACGTCCTGACTTTC. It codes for CASSIDRRSSGANVLTF.

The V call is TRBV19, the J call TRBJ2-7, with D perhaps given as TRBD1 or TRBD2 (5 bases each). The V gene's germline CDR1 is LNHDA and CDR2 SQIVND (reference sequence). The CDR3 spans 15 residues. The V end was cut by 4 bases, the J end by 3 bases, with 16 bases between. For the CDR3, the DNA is TGTGCCAGTAGTACGACCGGGACGGGGAACTACGAGCAGTACTTC. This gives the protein CASSTTGTGNYEQYF.

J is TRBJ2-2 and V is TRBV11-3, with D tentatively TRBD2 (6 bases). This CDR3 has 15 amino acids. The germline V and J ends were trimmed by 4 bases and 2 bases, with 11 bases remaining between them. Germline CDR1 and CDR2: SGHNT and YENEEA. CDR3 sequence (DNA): TGTGCCAGCAGCTCTAACGGGGGAAACACCGGGGAGCTGTTTTTT. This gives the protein CASSSNGGNTGELFF.

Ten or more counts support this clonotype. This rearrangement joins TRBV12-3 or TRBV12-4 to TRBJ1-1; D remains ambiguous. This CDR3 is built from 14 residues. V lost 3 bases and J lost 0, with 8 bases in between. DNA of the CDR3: TGTGCCAGCAGTTTGGCGAAGATGAACACTGAAGCTTTCTTT. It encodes CASSLAKMNTEAFF.

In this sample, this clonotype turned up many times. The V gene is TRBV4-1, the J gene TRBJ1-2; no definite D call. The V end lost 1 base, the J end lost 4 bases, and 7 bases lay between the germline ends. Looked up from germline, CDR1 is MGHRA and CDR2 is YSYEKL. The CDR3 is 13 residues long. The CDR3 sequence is CASSQVVSYGYTF. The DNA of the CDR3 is TGCGCCAGCAGCCAAGTTGTGAGCTATGGCTACACCTTC.

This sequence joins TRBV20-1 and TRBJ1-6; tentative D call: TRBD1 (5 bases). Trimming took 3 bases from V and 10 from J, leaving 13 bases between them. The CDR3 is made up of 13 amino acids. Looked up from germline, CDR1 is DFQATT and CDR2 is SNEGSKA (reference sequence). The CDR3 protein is CSARGRVDSPLHF. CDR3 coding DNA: TGCAGTGCTAGGGGCAGGGTGGACTCACCCCTCCACTTT.

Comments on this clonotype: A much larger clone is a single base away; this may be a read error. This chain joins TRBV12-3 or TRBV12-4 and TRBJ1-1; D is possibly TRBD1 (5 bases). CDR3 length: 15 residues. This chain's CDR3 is CASGRYGGMNTEACF. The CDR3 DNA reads TGTGCCAGCGGTCGGTATGGGGGGATGAACACTGAAGCTTGCTTT.

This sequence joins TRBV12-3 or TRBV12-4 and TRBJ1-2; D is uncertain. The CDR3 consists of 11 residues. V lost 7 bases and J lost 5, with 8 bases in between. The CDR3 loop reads CASKGLYGYTF. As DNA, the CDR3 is TGTGCCAGCAAGGGTCTTTATGGCTACACCTTC.

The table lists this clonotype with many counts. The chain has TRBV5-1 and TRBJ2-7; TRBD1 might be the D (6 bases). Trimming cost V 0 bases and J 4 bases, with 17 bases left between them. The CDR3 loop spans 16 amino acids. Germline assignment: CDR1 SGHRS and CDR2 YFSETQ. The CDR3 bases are TGCGCCAGCAGCTTGGACAGGGAATACGGGATATACGAGCAGTACTTC. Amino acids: CASSLDREYGIYEQYF.

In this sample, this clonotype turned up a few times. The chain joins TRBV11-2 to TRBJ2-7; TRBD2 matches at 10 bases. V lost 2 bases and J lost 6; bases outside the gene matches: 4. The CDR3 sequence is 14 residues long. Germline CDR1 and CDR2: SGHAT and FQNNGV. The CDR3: CASSLLAGAAEQYF. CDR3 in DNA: TGTGCCAGCAGCTTACTAGCGGGGGCCGCCGAGCAGTACTTC.

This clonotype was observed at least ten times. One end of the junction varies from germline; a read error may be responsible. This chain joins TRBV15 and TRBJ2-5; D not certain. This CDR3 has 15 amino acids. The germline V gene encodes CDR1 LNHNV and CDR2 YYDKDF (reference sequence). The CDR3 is CATSRDPQTQETQYF. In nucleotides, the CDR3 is TGTGCCACCAGCCGAGATCCCCAAACCCAAGAGACCCAGTACTTC.

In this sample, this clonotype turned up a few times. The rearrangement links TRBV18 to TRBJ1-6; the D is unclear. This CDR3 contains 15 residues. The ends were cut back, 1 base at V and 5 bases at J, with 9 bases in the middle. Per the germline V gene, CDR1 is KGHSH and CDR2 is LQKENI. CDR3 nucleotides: TGTGCCAGCTCACCACTCCCAGCCAATAATTCACCCCTCCACTTT. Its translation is CASSPLPANNSPLHF.

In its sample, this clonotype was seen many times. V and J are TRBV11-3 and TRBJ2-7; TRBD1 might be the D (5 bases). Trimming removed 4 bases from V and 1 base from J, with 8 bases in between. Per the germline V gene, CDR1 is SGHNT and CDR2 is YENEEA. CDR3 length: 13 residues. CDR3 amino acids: CASSYRPSYEQYF. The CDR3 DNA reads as TGTGCCAGCAGCTACAGGCCGTCCTACGAGCAGTACTTC.

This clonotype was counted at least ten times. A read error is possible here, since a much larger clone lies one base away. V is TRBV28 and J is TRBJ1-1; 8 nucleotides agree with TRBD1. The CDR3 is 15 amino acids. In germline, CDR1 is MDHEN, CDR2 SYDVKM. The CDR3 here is CASSSDRGMNTEALF. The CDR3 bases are TGTGCCAGCAGTTCAGACAGGGGCATGAACACTGAAGCTCTCTTT.

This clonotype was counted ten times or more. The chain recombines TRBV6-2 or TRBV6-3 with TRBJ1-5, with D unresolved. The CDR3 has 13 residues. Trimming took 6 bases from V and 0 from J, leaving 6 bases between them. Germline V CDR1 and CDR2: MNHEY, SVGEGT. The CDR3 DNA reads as TGTGCCAGCAGGAGAATTAGCAATCAGCCCCAGCATTTT. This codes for CASRRISNQPQHF.

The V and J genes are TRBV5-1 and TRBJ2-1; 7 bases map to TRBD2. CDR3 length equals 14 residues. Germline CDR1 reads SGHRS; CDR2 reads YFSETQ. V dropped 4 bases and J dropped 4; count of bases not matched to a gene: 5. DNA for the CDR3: TGCGCCAGCAGCCCTGGGGGAGGGTACAATGAGCAGTTCTTC. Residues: CASSPGGGYNEQFF.

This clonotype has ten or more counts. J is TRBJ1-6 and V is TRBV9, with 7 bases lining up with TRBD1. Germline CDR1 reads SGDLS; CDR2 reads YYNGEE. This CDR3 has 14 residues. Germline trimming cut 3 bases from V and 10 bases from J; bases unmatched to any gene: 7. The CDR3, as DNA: TGTGCCAGCAGCGAACAGGGGATATACTCACCCCTCCACTTT. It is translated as CASSEQGIYSPLHF.

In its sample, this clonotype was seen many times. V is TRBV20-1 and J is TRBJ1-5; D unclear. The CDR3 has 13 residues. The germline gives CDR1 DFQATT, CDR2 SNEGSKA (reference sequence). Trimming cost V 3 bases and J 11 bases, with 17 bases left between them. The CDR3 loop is CSASDVGSPSQHF. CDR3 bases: TGCAGTGCTAGTGATGTAGGTAGTCCGTCCCAGCATTTT.

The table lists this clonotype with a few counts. The CDR3 is CASSDSGVYEQYF. The DNA of the CDR3 is TGTGCCAGCAGTGACTCTGGTGTCTACGAGCAGTACTTC. The chain carries TRBV6-4 and TRBJ2-7; D is ambiguous. Germline V lookup: CDR1 MRHNA, CDR2 SNTAGT. CDR3 length: 13 residues. V shed 0 bases and J shed 3 bases, with 6 bases lying between them.

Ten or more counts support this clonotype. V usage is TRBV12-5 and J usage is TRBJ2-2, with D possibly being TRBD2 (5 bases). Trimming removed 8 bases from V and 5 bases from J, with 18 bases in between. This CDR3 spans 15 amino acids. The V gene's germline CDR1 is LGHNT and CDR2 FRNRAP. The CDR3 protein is CASPPEGGVTGELFF. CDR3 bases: TGTGCTAGTCCGCCCGAGGGCGGCGTGACCGGGGAGCTGTTTTTT.